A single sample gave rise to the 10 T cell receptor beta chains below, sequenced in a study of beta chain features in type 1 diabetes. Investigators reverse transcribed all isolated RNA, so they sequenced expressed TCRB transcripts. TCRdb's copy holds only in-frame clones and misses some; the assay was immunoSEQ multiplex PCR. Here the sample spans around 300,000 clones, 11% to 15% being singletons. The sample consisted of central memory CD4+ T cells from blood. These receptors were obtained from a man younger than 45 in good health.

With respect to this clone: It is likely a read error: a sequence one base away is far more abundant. Written as DNA, the CDR3 is TGTGCCAGCAGCCAAACAGATACGCAGTATTTT. This gives the protein CASSQTDTQYF. The rearrangement joins TRBV28 to TRBJ2-3, with D unresolved. Germline CDR1 MDHEN, CDR2 SYDVKM. The CDR3 is 11 amino acids. The V and J ends lost 6 bases and 3 bases respectively, with 4 bases between them. The full variable domain, in which reference TRBV28 and TRBJ2-3 provide the parts outside the CDR3, is DVKVTQSSRYLVKRTGEKVFLECVQDMDHENMFWYRQDPGLGLRLIYFSYDVKMKEKGDIPEGYSVSREKKERFSLILESASTNQTSMYLCASSQTDTQYFGPGTRLTVL.

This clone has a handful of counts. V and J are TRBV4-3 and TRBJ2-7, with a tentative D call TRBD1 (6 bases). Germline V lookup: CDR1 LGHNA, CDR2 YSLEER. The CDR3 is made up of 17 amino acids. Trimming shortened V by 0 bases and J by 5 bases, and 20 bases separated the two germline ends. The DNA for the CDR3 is TGCGCCAGCAGCCAAGACGGGCAGGGGACATCTCCTAACGAGCAGTACTTC. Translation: CASSQDGQGTSPNEQYF.

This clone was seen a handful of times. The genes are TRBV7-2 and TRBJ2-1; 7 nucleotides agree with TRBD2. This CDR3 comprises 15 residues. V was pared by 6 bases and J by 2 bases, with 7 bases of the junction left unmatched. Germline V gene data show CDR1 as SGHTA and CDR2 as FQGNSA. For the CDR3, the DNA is TGTGCCAGCAGTCCCGGGACTACGACCTACAATGAGCAGTTCTTC. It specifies CASSPGTTTYNEQFF.

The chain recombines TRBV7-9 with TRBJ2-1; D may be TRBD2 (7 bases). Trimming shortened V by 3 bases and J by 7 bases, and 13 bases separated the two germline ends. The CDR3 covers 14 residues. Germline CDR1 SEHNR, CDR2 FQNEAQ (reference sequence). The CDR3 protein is CASSLAGARNEQFF. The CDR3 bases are TGTGCCAGCAGCTTGGCGGGGGCCCGGAATGAGCAGTTCTTC.

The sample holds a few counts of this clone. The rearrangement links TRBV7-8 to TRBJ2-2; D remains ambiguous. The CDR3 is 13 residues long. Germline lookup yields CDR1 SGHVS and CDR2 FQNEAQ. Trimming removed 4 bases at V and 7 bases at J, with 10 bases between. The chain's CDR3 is CASSSRVGGELFF. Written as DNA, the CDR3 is TGTGCCAGCAGCTCTCGGGTGGGCGGGGAGCTGTTTTTT.

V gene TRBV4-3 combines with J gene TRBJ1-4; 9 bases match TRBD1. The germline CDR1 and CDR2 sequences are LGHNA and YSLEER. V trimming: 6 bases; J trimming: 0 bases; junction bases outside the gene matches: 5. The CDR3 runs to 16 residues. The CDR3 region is CASRGDRATTNEKLFF. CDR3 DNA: TGCGCCAGCAGGGGGGACAGGGCAACAACTAATGAAAAACTGTTTTTT.

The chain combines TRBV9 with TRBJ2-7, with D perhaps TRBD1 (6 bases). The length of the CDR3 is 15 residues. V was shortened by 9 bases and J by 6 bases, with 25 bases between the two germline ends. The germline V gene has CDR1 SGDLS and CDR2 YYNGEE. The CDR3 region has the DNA TGTGCCAACAACTACTACAGGGACATCTTCGGCGAGCAGTACTTC. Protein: CANNYYRDIFGEQYF. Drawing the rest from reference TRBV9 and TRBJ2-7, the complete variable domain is DSGVTQTPKHLITATGQRVTLRCSPRSGDLSVYWYQQSLDQGLQFLIQYYNGEERAKGNILERFSAQQFPDLHSELNLSSLELGDSALYFCANNYYRDIFGEQYFGPGTRLTVT.

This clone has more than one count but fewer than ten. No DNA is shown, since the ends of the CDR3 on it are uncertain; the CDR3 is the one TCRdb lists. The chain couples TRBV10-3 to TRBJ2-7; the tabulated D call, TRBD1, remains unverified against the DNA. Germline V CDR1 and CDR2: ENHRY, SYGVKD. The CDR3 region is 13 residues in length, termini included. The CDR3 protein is CAIWGQGIHERYF.

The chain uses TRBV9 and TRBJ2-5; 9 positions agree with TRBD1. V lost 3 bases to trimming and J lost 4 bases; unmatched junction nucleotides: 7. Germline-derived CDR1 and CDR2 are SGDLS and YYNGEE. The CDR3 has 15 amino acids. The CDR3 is CASSGAGTGRETQYF. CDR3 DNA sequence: TGTGCCAGCAGCGGCGCCGGGACAGGGAGAGAGACCCAGTACTTC. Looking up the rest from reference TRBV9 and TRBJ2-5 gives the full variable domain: DSGVTQTPKHLITATGQRVTLRCSPRSGDLSVYWYQQSLDQGLQFLIQYYNGEERAKGNILERFSAQQFPDLHSELNLSSLELGDSALYFCASSGAGTGRETQYFGPGTRLLVL.

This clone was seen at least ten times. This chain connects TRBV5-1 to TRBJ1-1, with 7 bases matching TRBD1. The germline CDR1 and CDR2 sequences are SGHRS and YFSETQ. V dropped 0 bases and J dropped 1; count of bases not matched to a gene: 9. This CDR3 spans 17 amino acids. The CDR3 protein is CASSLALQGGRNTEAFF. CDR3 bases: TGCGCCAGCAGCTTGGCCCTGCAGGGGGGGAGGAACACTGAAGCTTTCTTT.